The rows below give T cell receptor beta chains drawn from one sample of a study of early T cells in non-severe SARS-CoV-2 infection. TCRdb independently ran MiXCR on the 5' RACE reads; one entry per CDR3 protein. Of 35,000 to 45,000 distinct CDR3 sequences listed, more than 5% are singletons. Sequencing input: whole blood. These TCRs come from an adult who was a healthcare worker with PCR-confirmed SARS-CoV-2 infection or an uninfected control (not recorded which). The CDR3 runs from the conserved cysteine through the conserved F or W. D genes are given only for firm matches. Only some rows state a clone size, as once, few, many or a class for expanded clones.

d_call	v_call	clone_size	j_call	cdr3_aa	cdr3_nt
NA	TRBV6-2/TRBV6-3	many	TRBJ1-5	CASSYPSDSALGSNQPQHF	TGTGCCAGCAGTTACCCCTCCGACAGCGCATTAGGGAGCAATCAGCCCCAGCATTTT
TRBD1	TRBV6-6	many	TRBJ1-6	CASRETGGDNSPLHF	TGTGCCAGCAGGGAGACAGGGGGCGATAATTCACCCCTCCACTTT
TRBD2	TRBV24-1	many	TRBJ2-5	CATSDSRLAGAETQYF	TGTGCCACCAGTGACTCCCGACTAGCGGGAGCAGAGACCCAGTACTTC
NA	TRBV27	many	TRBJ1-6	CASSLPRGGLAPLHF	TGTGCCAGCAGCCTCCCCCGGGGGGGATTGGCACCCCTCCACTTT
TRBD2	TRBV30	many	TRBJ2-1	CAWEREGLNEQFF	TGTGCCTGGGAGCGGGAAGGGCTAAATGAGCAGTTCTTC
NA	TRBV12-3/TRBV12-4	many	TRBJ1-2	CASTRRASNYGYTF	TGTGCCAGCACCAGGAGGGCTTCTAACTATGGCTACACCTTC
TRBD2	TRBV7-2	many	TRBJ2-1	CASRALAGVNEQFF	TGTGCCAGCAGGGCACTAGCGGGAGTCAATGAGCAGTTCTTC
NA	TRBV20-1	many	TRBJ2-7	CSAMGQETYEQYF	TGCAGTGCCATGGGGCAGGAGACCTACGAGCAGTACTTC
NA	TRBV12-3/TRBV12-4	many	TRBJ2-1	CASRLGDEQFF	TGTGCCAGCAGACTAGGGGATGAGCAGTTCTTC
NA	TRBV14	many	TRBJ2-1	CASSQRRPRDEQFF	TGTGCCAGCAGCCAGCGGAGACCGAGGGATGAGCAGTTCTTC
NA	TRBV11-1	few	TRBJ2-1	CASTKSGQTRWF	TGTGCCAGCACCAAGTCGGGCCAGACGAGATGGTTC
NA	TRBV20-1	many	TRBJ1-3	CSVGGDGNTIYF	TGCAGTGTGGGGGGAGATGGAAACACCATATATTTT
NA	TRBV7-2	many	TRBJ1-1	CASSPTRTEAFF	TGTGCCAGCAGCCCGACGAGGACTGAAGCTTTCTTT
TRBD1	TRBV20-1	many	TRBJ1-1	CSAKTGVNTEAFF	TGCAGTGCCAAGACAGGGGTGAACACTGAAGCTTTCTTT
NA	TRBV4-1	many	TRBJ2-5	CASSQDGGRGGETQYF	TGCGCCAGCAGCCAAGATGGAGGGAGAGGGGGGGAGACCCAGTACTTC
TRBD1	TRBV7-2	medium-sized	TRBJ1-5	CASSSDRVSQPQHF	TGTGCCAGCAGCTCTGACAGGGTTAGTCAGCCCCAGCATTTT
NA	TRBV12-3/TRBV12-4	many	TRBJ1-1	CASSRAGGAEAFF	TGTGCCAGCAGCCGAGCTGGGGGCGCTGAAGCTTTCTTT
NA	TRBV2	many	TRBJ2-7	CASRLGSYEQYF	TGTGCCAGCCGTTTAGGCTCCTACGAGCAGTACTTC
TRBD2	TRBV19	many	TRBJ2-2	CASSRLAGLATGELFF	TGTGCCAGTAGTAGACTAGCGGGCCTCGCCACCGGGGAGCTGTTTTTT
TRBD1	TRBV5-6	many	TRBJ2-7	CASMTGTGGFEQYF	TGTGCCAGCATGACCGGGACAGGAGGATTCGAGCAGTACTTC
TRBD1	TRBV6-5	many	TRBJ2-7	CASSYGRTGINEQYF	TGTGCCAGCAGTTATGGTCGGACAGGGATCAACGAGCAGTACTTC
NA	TRBV13	many	TRBJ2-2	CASSLGLIAEANTGELFF	TGTGCCAGCAGCTTGGGTCTTATAGCAGAAGCGAACACCGGGGAGCTGTTTTTT
TRBD2	TRBV29-1	NA	TRBJ2-1	CSVASGGATEQFF	TGCAGCGTTGCTAGCGGGGGGGCCACCGAGCAGTTCTTC
TRBD1	TRBV12-3/TRBV12-4	many	TRBJ2-5	CASSHTTRTGGGETQYF	TGTGCCAGCAGCCACACCACCCGAACAGGGGGTGGAGAGACCCAGTACTTC
TRBD1	TRBV5-5	once	TRBJ2-5	CASGQGSQGAQYF	TGTGCCAGCGGCCAGGGCAGCCAGGGGGCCCAGTACTTC
NA	TRBV29-1	many	TRBJ2-7	CSVDGGYEQYF	TGCAGCGTTGATGGGGGCTACGAGCAGTACTTC
TRBD1	TRBV5-1	many	TRBJ2-3	CASSLGDRWSGTDTQYF	TGCGCCAGCAGCTTGGGGGACAGATGGTCCGGTACAGATACGCAGTATTTT
TRBD1	TRBV15	many	TRBJ2-3	CATSIRGSISDTQYF	TGTGCCACCAGCATCAGGGGGTCAATTTCAGATACGCAGTATTTT
NA	TRBV11-3	many	TRBJ2-1	CASSLDMAGAEEQFF	TGTGCCAGCAGCTTAGATATGGCGGGGGCCGAAGAGCAGTTCTTC
TRBD2	TRBV27	many	TRBJ2-2	CASRGWTSVFGELFF	TGTGCCAGCAGAGGGTGGACTAGCGTTTTCGGGGAGCTGTTTTTT
NA	TRBV7-6	many	TRBJ2-5	CASKEGAYTQYF	TGTGCCAGCAAGGAAGGGGCATATACCCAGTACTTC
NA	TRBV20-1	many	TRBJ1-6	CSAREGNKNNSPLHF	TGCAGTGCTAGAGAGGGCAACAAGAATAATTCACCCCTCCACTTT
NA	TRBV5-1	medium-sized	TRBJ2-7	CASSLGQPTYEQYF	TGCGCCAGCAGCCTCGGACAGCCTACCTACGAGCAGTACTTC
NA	TRBV6-2/TRBV6-3	many	TRBJ2-5	CAISGQPQETQYF	TGTGCCATTTCAGGACAGCCCCAAGAGACCCAGTACTTC
TRBD2	TRBV6-1	many	TRBJ2-3	CASRESGRAGDTQYF	TGTGCCAGCAGGGAGAGCGGGAGGGCCGGGGATACGCAGTATTTT
NA	TRBV20-1	many	TRBJ1-3	CSAQQAFSGNTIYF	TGCAGTGCTCAACAGGCATTCTCTGGAAACACCATATATTTT
NA	TRBV4-1	many	TRBJ1-2	CASSQLIGPPGRTAYGYTF	TGCGCCAGCAGCCAACTAATTGGTCCTCCGGGGCGGACAGCCTATGGCTACACCTTC
NA	TRBV29-1	many	TRBJ1-4	CSAIIRGEKLFF	TGCAGCGCGATCATCAGGGGTGAAAAACTGTTTTTT
NA	TRBV30	NA	TRBJ1-5	CAWRQDNSNQPQHF	TGTGCCTGGAGACAGGACAATAGCAATCAGCCCCAGCATTTT
NA	TRBV6-2/TRBV6-3	many	TRBJ1-1	CASSYSWNTEAFF	TGTGCCAGCAGTTACTCTTGGAACACTGAAGCTTTCTTT
NA	TRBV7-8	many	TRBJ1-2	CASRAGHGYGYTF	TGTGCCAGCAGGGCCGGGCACGGCTATGGCTACACCTTC
NA	TRBV12-5	few	TRBJ2-1	CASGLSVGNNEQFF	TGTGCTAGTGGTTTGTCCGTTGGCAACAATGAGCAGTTCTTC
NA	TRBV7-3	many	TRBJ2-3	CASSSEADTQYF	TGTGCCAGCAGCTCCGAAGCGGATACGCAGTATTTT
NA	TRBV9	many	TRBJ2-5	CASGRDALETQYF	TGTGCCAGCGGGCGGGACGCTTTGGAGACCCAGTACTTC
TRBD2	TRBV5-4	many	TRBJ2-7	CASSLKLAGDYEQYF	TGTGCCAGCAGCTTGAAATTAGCGGGCGACTACGAGCAGTACTTC
NA	TRBV24-1	many	TRBJ2-2	CATSDPATDSVFGELFF	TGTGCCACCAGTGACCCGGCGACAGACAGCGTCTTCGGGGAGCTGTTTTTT
TRBD2	TRBV29-1	many	TRBJ2-7	CSVVGIAGGPYEQYF	TGCAGCGTTGTAGGGATAGCGGGGGGGCCCTACGAGCAGTACTTC
NA	TRBV4-1	many	TRBJ1-1	CASRPYTGVWAEAFF	TGCGCCAGCAGGCCGTATACTGGGGTTTGGGCTGAAGCTTTCTTT
TRBD1	TRBV6-6	many	TRBJ1-1	CASSYLTGERTEAFF	TGTGCCAGCAGTTACCTGACAGGGGAGAGGACTGAAGCTTTCTTT
TRBD2	TRBV6-2/TRBV6-3	NA	TRBJ2-3	CASSYSSTLAGETPDTQYF	TGTGCCAGCAGTTACTCCTCAACATTAGCGGGGGAGACTCCCGATACGCAGTATTTT
NA	TRBV4-1	many	TRBJ1-5	CASSVGTNQPQHF	TGCGCCAGCAGCGTAGGGACGAATCAGCCCCAGCATTTT
NA	TRBV10-2	many	TRBJ2-5	CASSESKAQYF	TGCGCCAGCAGTGAGTCTAAGGCCCAGTACTTC
TRBD1	TRBV4-3	few	TRBJ2-1	CASSQAGQGRDEQFF	TGCGCCAGCAGCCAGGCGGGACAGGGGAGGGATGAGCAGTTCTTC
TRBD1	TRBV28	many	TRBJ1-5	CASSLATRGRGQPQHF	TGTGCCAGCAGTTTAGCTACCAGGGGGCGCGGGCAGCCCCAGCATTTT
TRBD1	TRBV7-8	many	TRBJ1-4	CASSPPRTGRGENEKLFF	TGTGCCAGCAGCCCGCCCCGGACAGGGCGGGGGGAGAATGAAAAACTGTTTTTT
TRBD1	TRBV18	NA	TRBJ2-7	CASSPPGGGTVQYF	TGTGCCAGCTCACCACCAGGGGGCGGTACGGTGCAGTACTTC
TRBD1	TRBV19	NA	TRBJ1-5	CASSVRQGSNQPQHF	TGTGCCAGTAGCGTACGACAGGGTAGCAATCAGCCCCAGCATTTT
NA	TRBV18	many	TRBJ2-7	CASSPDTVHEQYF	TGTGCCAGCTCACCGGATACAGTGCACGAGCAGTACTTC
NA	TRBV7-9	NA	TRBJ1-1	CASSPHGGLDTEAFF	TGTGCCAGCAGCCCACACGGGGGATTGGACACTGAAGCTTTCTTT
NA	TRBV6-2/TRBV6-3	few	TRBJ1-2	CASSTRGPYNYGYTF	TGTGCCAGCAGCACTCGCGGGCCTTATAACTATGGCTACACCTTC